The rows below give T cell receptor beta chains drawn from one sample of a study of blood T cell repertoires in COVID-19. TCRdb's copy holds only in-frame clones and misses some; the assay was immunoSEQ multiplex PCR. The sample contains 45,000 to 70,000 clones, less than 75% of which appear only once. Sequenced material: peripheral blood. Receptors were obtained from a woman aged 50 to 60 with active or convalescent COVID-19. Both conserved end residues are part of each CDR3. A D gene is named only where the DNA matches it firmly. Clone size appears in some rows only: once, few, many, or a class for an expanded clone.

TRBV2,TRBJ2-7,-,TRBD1,CASSRDRGGSEQYF,TGTGCCAGCAGTCGGGACAGGGGGGGAAGCGAGCAGTACTTC
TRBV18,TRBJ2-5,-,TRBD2,CASSPSVAGVGTQYF,TGTGCCAGCTCACCATCGGTAGCGGGGGTAGGAACCCAGTACTTC
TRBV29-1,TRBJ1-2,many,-,CSVEDGGGRVGYTF,TGCAGCGTTGAAGATGGCGGAGGGAGGGTTGGCTACACCTTC
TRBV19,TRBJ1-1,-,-,CASSPQKLNTEAFF,TGTGCCAGTAGCCCACAGAAGTTGAACACTGAAGCTTTCTTT
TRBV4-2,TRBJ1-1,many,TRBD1,CASSQGGQGRTEAFF,TGTGCCAGCAGCCAAGGTGGACAGGGGAGAACTGAAGCTTTCTTT
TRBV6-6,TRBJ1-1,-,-,CASSYSVAGLTAEAFF,TGTGCCAGCAGTTACTCGGTGGCAGGGCTTACGGCTGAAGCTTTCTTT
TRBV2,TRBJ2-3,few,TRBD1,CASSTGQGAFSDTQYF,TGTGCCAGCAGTACCGGACAGGGGGCATTTTCAGATACGCAGTATTTT
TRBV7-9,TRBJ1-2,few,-,CASSSQGRGGYTF,TGTGCCAGCAGCTCCCAGGGCAGAGGAGGCTACACCTTC
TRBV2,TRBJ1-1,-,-,CTQARETEAFF,TGTACACAAGCGAGGGAGACTGAAGCTTTCTTT
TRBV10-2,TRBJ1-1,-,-,CASSEWGGSEAFF,TGCGCCAGCAGTGAGTGGGGAGGATCTGAAGCTTTCTTT
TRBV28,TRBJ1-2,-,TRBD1,CASSPYRGYNYGYTF,TGTGCCAGCAGCCCGTACAGGGGGTATAACTATGGCTACACCTTC